The present T cell receptor (beta chain) was sequenced within a study of blood T cell repertoires in COVID-19. Study details: The United States, Italy and Spain supplied acute and convalescent COVID-19 samples. Nucleic acid was either cDNA or gDNA, and it came from T cells, B-cell-depleted T cells, or PBMCs.

Per the original methods: Nucleated cell number was recorded as an estimate derived from reference gene primer amplification. The table came from immunoSEQ multiplex PCR; TCRdb's copy has only in-frame clones and leaves some out. V, J and clone size are those of that table, while D and trimming were read from the DNA. The table lists around 280,000 clones, approximately 86% of them singletons. The CDR3 runs to 14 residues. V lost 1 base and J lost 5, with 6 bases in between. The germline gives CDR1 SEHNR, CDR2 FQNEAQ (reference sequence). The chain uses TRBV7-9 and TRBJ1-6; D is unresolved. The specimen was peripheral blood. The sequence was collected from a woman younger than 45 who had recovered from COVID-19. The CDR3 nucleotides read TGTGCCAGCAGCTTAGACGGGAATAATTCACCCCTCCACTTT. It specifies CASSLDGNNSPLHF.